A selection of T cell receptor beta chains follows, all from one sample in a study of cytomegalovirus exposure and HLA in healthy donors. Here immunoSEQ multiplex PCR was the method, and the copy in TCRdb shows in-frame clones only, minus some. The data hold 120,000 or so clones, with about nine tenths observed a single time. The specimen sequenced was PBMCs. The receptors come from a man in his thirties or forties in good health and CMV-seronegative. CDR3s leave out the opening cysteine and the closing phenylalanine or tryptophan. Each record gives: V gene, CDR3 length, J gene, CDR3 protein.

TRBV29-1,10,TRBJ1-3,SVEGSGNTIY
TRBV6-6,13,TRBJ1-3,ASSRTGLDGNTIY
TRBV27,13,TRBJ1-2,ASSEYRDKRYGYT
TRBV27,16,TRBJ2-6,ASSLLRDRVLGANVLT
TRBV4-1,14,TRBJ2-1,ASTPRPGLVNNEQF
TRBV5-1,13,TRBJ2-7,ASSFRGDRSYEQY
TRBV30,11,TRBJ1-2,AWNPQGNYGYT
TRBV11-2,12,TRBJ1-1,ASSLVGTNSEAF
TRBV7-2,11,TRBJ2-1,ASSLTGYNEQF
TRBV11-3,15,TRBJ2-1,ASSLRAGGGIYNEQF
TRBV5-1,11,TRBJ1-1,ASSSQGNTEAF
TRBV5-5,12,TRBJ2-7,ASSGADGTYEQY
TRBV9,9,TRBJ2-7,ASSVGREQY
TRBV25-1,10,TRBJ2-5,ASSGTWETQY
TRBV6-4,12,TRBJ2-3,ASSVLAGRDTQY
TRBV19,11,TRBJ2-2,ASSDRGPGELF
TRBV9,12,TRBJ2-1,ASSAGLALSEQF
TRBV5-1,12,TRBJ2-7,ASNRGQGNYEQY
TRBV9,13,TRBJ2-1,ASSSSGGSYNEQF
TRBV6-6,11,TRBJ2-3,ASSYTGLAGLN
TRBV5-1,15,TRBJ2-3,ASSSGTSGRNADTQY
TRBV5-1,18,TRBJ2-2,ASSPRKVDRDSKDTGELF
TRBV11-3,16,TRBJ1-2,ASSLDWVRGPLFAGYT
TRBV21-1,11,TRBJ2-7,ASSNERVYEQY